This T cell receptor (beta chain) was obtained from a study of T cell repertoires in cytomegalovirus infection. The wider study: Public signatures in TCR beta pointed to CMV infection and matching HLA type.

Details on this clonotype: As yet, its antigen is unknown.

TCRdb processed the reads anew with MiXCR; each CDR3 protein has one entry. The profile shows approximately 270,000 distinct CDR3 sequences, about 20% of them singletons. The germline gives CDR1 SGHTA, CDR2 FQGNSA. Between the trimmed V and J ends, which lost 5 bases and 6 bases, there was a span of 10 bases. This CDR3 has 13 residues. The receptor's source is a human donor in good health (CMV status not recorded). Some clones in this sample may be carry-over from other donors' samples. The gene calls are TRBV7-2 and TRBJ1-4, with D possibly matching TRBD1 (5 bases). Sequenced material: cultured PBMCs, taken from culture after CMV antigen stimulation. CDR3 nucleotides: TGTGCCAGCAGCCGGGACCAGGATGAAAAACTGTTTTTT. Amino acids: CASSRDQDEKLFF.